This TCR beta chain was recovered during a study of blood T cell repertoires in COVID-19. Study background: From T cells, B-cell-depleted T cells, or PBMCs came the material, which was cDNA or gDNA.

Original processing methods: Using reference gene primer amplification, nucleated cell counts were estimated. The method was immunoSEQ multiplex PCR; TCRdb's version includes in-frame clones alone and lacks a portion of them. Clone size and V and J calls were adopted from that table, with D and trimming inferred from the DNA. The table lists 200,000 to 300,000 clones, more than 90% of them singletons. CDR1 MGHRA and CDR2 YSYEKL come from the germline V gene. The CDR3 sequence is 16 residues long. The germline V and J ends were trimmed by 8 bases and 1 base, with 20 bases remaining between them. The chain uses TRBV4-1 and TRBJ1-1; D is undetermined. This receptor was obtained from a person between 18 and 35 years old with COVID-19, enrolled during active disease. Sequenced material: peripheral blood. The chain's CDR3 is CASQQEGGRTNTEAFF. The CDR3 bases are TGCGCCAGCCAACAAGAGGGCGGCAGGACGAACACTGAAGCTTTCTTT.